The clone carrying this T cell receptor beta chain was recorded many times. Its cognate antigen is unknown. Time point indicated: pre-sensitization, week 0. Treatment indicated: therapeutic diphenylcyclopropenone sensitization with weekly scalp DPC. The sample is drawn from a study of human T cells and chemical hapten exposure. For the study at large: Donors were sensitized with 2% DPC on the upper inner arm. Overall study findings and caveats: With regard to DPC sensitization, TCRs above 1 in 1000 frequency did not change. Compared to controls, expanded TCRs made significantly more large clusters of similar CDR3s.

The study used a library that attached unique molecular identifiers to individual cDNA molecules. TCRdb re-derived calls from the RACE reads in MiXCR, one entry per CDR3 protein. The data show around 120,000 distinct CDR3 sequences, roughly 13% seen once. This sequence originates from a woman under 30 with alopecia areata. Some clones in this sample may be carry-over from other donors' samples. The material sequenced was whole blood, taken in connection with sensitization to the hapten diphenylcyclopropenone (DPC).

The CDR3, as DNA: TGTGCCAGCAGCCCCCTGACAGGGTCGAGAAGTTACGAGCAGTACTTC. Protein sequence: CASSPLTGSRSYEQYF. The rearrangement joins TRBV11-2 to TRBJ2-7, with 7 bases that match TRBD1. CDR3 length: 16 residues. Germline V gene data show CDR1 as SGHAT and CDR2 as FQNNGV. With 5 bases clipped from V and 4 bases from J, the junction kept 14 bases outside the gene matches.